Detailed here is one T cell receptor beta chain. Unique molecular identifiers were used to barcode this TCRbeta library. TCRdb used MiXCR to reprocess the PCR reads, holding one entry per CDR3 protein. The sample contains 440,000 or so distinct CDR3 sequences, roughly a tenth of which appear only once. The CDR3 has 16 residues. CDR1 and CDR2 (germline): LNHNV, YYDKDF (reference sequence). V lost 0 bases and J lost 5, with 14 bases in between. This record comes from a study of T-cell reconstitution after alpha-beta-depleted transplantation in children. The chain has TRBV15 and TRBJ2-1, with D perhaps TRBD1 (6 bases). This material consisted of PBMCs from the stem cell graft donor, taken from the stem cell graft. This clonotype was obtained from a human donor who donated a stem cell graft to a child with acute myeloid leukemia. The chain's CDR3 is CATSRDLGAFNNEQFF. The CDR3 bases are TGTGCCACCAGCAGAGATTTGGGGGCGTTCAACAATGAGCAGTTCTTC. The full variable domain, in which reference TRBV15 and TRBJ2-1 provide the parts outside the CDR3, is DAMVIQNPRYQVTQFGKPVTLSCSQTLNHNVMYWYQQKSSQAPKLLFHYYDKDFNNEADTPDNFQSRRPNTSFCFLDIRSPGLGDTAMYLCATSRDLGAFNNEQFFGPGTRLTVL.